This T cell receptor (beta chain) derives from a study of shared clonotypes between healthy human individuals. TCRdb's table, derived via immunoSEQ multiplex PCR, lists solely in-frame clones and lacks some. The sample holds around 990,000 clones, about 80% seen once. Per germline, CDR1 ENHRY and CDR2 SYGVKD. The CDR3 is 14 amino acids. The V and J ends lost 2 bases and 5 bases, in that order; junction bases with no gene match: 4. A word on this clone: Its antigen is currently unknown.

Study donors comprised healthy, HIV-negative adults devoid of recent acute infection or vaccination. Study-level results: The study's rarefaction showed incomplete sorted-subset sequencing despite large depth. Only blood samples were collected, and tissue repertoires likely differ.

The chain is built from TRBV10-3 and TRBJ2-3, with 7 bases lining up with TRBD1. Input material: memory CD4+ T cells from PBMCs. Subset meaning: CD45RA-negative fraction. The receptor was derived from a young man in good health. Some clones in this sample may be carry-over from other donors' samples. As DNA, the CDR3 is TGTGCCATCAGTGAGGCTGCAGGGGGAGATACGCAGTATTTT. Protein sequence: CAISEAAGGDTQYF.